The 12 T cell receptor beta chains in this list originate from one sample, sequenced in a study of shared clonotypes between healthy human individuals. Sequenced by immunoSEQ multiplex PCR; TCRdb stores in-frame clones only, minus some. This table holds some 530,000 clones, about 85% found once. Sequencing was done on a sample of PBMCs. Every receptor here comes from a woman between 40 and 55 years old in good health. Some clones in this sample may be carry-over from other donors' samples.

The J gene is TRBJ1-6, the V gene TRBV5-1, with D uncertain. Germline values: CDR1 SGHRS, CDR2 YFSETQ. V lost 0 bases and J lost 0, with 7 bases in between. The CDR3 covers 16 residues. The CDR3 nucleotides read TGCGCCAGCAGCTTGGCAGGCAGCTCCTATAATTCACCCCTCCACTTT. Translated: CASSLAGSSYNSPLHF.

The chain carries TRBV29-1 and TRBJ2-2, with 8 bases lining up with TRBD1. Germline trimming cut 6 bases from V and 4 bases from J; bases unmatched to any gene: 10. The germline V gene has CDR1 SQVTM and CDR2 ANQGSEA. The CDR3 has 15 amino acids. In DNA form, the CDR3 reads TGCAGCGTCGCAACGGGACAGGACCTCACCGGGGAGCTGTTTTTT. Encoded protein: CSVATGQDLTGELFF.

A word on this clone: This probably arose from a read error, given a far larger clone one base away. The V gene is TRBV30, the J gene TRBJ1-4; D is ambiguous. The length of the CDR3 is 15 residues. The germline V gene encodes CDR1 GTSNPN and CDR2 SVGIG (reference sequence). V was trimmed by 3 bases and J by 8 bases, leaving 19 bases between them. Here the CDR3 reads CAWRVPRHPAEKLFF. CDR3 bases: TGTGCCTGGAGAGTTCCGAGACACCCGGCGGAAAAACTGTTTTTT.

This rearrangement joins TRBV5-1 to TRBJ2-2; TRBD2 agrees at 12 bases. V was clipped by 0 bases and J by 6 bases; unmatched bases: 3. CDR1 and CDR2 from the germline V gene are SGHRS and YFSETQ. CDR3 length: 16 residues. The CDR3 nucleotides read TGCGCCAGCAGCTTGGGACTAGCGGGAGCCTCCGGGGAGCTGTTTTTT. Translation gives CASSLGLAGASGELFF.

CDR3 sequence: CASSPPGGEDAFF. CDR3 DNA sequence: TGTGCCAGCAGCCCGCCGGGGGGCGAAGATGCTTTCTTT. The chain carries TRBV13 and TRBJ1-1; possible D gene TRBD1, 6 bases. V was clipped by 5 bases and J by 11 bases, with 18 bases between them. Germline lookup yields CDR1 PRHDT and CDR2 FYEKMQ (reference sequence). The CDR3 runs 13 residues.

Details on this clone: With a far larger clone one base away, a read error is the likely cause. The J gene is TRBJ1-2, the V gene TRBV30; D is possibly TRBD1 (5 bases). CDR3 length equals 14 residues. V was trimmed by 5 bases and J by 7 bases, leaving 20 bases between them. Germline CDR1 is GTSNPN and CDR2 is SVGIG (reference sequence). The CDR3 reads CAWGSKGLWRGYTF. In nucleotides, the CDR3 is TGTGCCTGGGGCTCAAAGGGACTTTGGCGTGGCTACACCTTC.

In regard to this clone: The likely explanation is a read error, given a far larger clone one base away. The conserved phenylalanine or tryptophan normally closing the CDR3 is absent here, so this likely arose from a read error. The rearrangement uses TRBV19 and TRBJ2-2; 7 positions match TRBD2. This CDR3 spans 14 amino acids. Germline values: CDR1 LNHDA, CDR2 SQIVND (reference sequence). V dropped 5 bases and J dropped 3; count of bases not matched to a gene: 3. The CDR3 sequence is CASSPGRDTGELFL. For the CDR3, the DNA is TGTGCCAGTAGTCCAGGGAGGGACACCGGGGAGCTGTTTCTT.

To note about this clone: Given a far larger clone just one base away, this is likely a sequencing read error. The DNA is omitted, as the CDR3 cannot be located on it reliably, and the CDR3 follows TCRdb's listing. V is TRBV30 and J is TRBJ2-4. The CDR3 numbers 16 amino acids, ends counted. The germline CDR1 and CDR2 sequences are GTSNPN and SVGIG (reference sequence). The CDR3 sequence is CAWSVGLGTAGKTQHF.

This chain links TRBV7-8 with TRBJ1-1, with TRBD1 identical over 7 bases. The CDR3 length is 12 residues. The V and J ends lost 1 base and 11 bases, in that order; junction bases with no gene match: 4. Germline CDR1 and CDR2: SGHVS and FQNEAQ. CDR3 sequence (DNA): TGTGCCAGCAGCTTAGGGGACAGTCTGGCTTTCTTT. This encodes CASSLGDSLAFF.

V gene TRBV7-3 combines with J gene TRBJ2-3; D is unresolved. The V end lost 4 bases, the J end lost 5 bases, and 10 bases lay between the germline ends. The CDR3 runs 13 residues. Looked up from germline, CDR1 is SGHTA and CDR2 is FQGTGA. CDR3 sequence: CASSSTSGDTQYF. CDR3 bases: TGTGCCAGCAGCTCCACTTCTGGAGATACGCAGTATTTT.

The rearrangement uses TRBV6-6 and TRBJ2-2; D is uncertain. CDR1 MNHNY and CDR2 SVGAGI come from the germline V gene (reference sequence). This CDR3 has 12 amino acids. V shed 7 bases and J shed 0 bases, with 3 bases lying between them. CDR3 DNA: TGTGCCAGCACATCGAACACCGGGGAGCTGTTTTTT. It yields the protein CASTSNTGELFF.

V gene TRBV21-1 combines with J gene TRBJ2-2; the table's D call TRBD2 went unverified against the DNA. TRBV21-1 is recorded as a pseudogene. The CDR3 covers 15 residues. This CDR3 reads CASSTSGRETGELFF. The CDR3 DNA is TGTGCCAGCAGTACTAGCGGGAGGGAAACCGGGGAGCTGTTTTTT.